Below, 18 T cell receptor beta chains from the same sample are listed, as sequenced in a study of response to subunit inactivated influenza vaccine. MiXCR, applied by TCRdb to the RT-PCR reads, yields one record per CDR3 protein. The profile shows approximately 480,000 distinct CDR3 sequences, over 9.5% of them singletons. This specimen was PBMCs from blood, taken roughly 45 days after vaccination. The receptors stem from a man aged 50 to 60 who received an inactivated influenza vaccine.

This clonotype has at least ten counts. V and J are TRBV5-6 and TRBJ2-1; TRBD1 matches at 12 bases. Germline lookup yields CDR1 SGHDT and CDR2 YYEEEE. The CDR3 totals 16 residues. Trimming cost V 7 bases and J 8 bases; bases outside gene matches: 13. CDR3 loop: CASSTLGQGAVDEQFF. The CDR3 DNA reads TGTGCCAGCTCAACCCTGGGACAGGGGGCGGTCGATGAGCAGTTCTTC.

This clonotype was found a few times. V gene TRBV20-1 combines with J gene TRBJ2-3, with 10 bases matching TRBD2. The CDR3 covers 15 residues. Germline CDR1 and CDR2: DFQATT and SNEGSKA (reference sequence). V trimming: 6 bases; J trimming: 0 bases; junction bases outside the gene matches: 6. Here the CDR3 DNA reads TGCAGTGCAACCCAGCGGGAGGGGAGCACAGATACGCAGTATTTT. It codes for CSATQREGSTDTQYF.

V gene TRBV15 combines with J gene TRBJ2-3, with D uncertain. This CDR3 is built from 12 residues. V lost 0 bases to trimming and J lost 5 bases, with 3 bases between them. Germline-derived CDR1 and CDR2 are LNHNV and YYDKDF (reference sequence). In DNA, the CDR3 is TGTGCCACCAGCAGAGATATAGATACGCAGTATTTT. This translates into CATSRDIDTQYF.

This clonotype came up a few times. This chain joins TRBV20-1 and TRBJ2-5; tentative D call: TRBD1 (5 bases). Germline CDR1 reads DFQATT; CDR2 reads SNEGSKA (reference sequence). Trimming removed 5 bases from V and 1 base from J, with 11 bases in between. The length of the CDR3 is 13 residues. CDR3 protein: CSASRTTQETQYF. For the CDR3, the DNA is TGCAGTGCTTCGCGGACAACCCAAGAGACCCAGTACTTC.

In this sample, this clonotype turned up a few times. The chain joins TRBV20-1 to TRBJ1-1, with 8 positions matching TRBD1. This CDR3 is 14 amino acids long. From germline, CDR1 is DFQATT and CDR2 SNEGSKA (reference sequence). J was trimmed by 10 bases and V by 0 bases; bases with no gene match: 10. The CDR3 reads CSARDPGQGAIAFF. The CDR3 nucleotides read TGCAGTGCTAGAGATCCTGGCCAGGGGGCAATAGCTTTCTTT.

This clonotype occurred many times. The rearrangement uses TRBV5-6 and TRBJ1-1, with D unclear. The CDR3 runs to 13 residues. Germline-derived CDR1 and CDR2 are SGHDT and YYEEEE. The V end lost 3 bases, the J end lost 4 bases, and 10 bases lay between the germline ends. CDR3 sequence: CASSSWPSTEAFF. CDR3 bases: TGTGCCAGCAGCTCCTGGCCAAGCACTGAAGCTTTCTTT.

This clonotype was observed a few times. The chain employs TRBV7-9 and TRBJ1-3, with 9 bases aligning to TRBD1. Per germline, CDR1 SEHNR and CDR2 FQNEAQ (reference sequence). The CDR3 has 14 residues. Losses at the gene ends were 6 bases for V and 4 bases for J; bases not matched to a gene: 4. The CDR3 bases are TGTGCCAGCAGGCCACAGGGGGCGGGAAACACCATATATTTT. Encoded protein: CASRPQGAGNTIYF.

The chain uses TRBV4-1 and TRBJ2-1, with TRBD1 as a possible D gene (6 bases). V gave up 4 bases and J gave up 7 bases, with 17 bases separating them. The CDR3 is 15 residues long. The germline CDR1 and CDR2 sequences are MGHRA and YSYEKL. The chain's CDR3 is CASSPGQSTGNEQFF. CDR3 nucleotide sequence: TGCGCCAGCAGCCCGGGACAATCCACCGGTAATGAGCAGTTCTTC.

This clonotype has just a few counts. The chain couples TRBV30 to TRBJ1-2; tentatively, D is TRBD1 (5 bases). CDR3 length: 18 residues. Germline V gene lookup returns CDR1 GTSNPN and CDR2 SVGIG (reference sequence). Deletions cut 0 bases from V and 4 bases from J, with 24 bases between. The CDR3 sequence: CAWSVPTPLGGVSYGYTF. DNA for the CDR3: TGTGCCTGGAGTGTTCCGACCCCCCTTGGGGGGGTTAGCTATGGCTACACCTTC. The full variable domain, completed using reference TRBV30 and TRBJ1-2, is SQTIHQWPATLVQPVGSPLSLECTVEGTSNPNLYWYRQAAGRGLQLLFYSVGIGQISSEVPQNLSASRPQDRQFILSSKKLLLSDSGFYLCAWSVPTPLGGVSYGYTFGSGTRLTVV.

The chain uses TRBV28 and TRBJ2-5; perhaps TRBD2 as D (5 bases). The CDR3 consists of 15 residues. The V gene's germline CDR1 is MDHEN and CDR2 SYDVKM. Trimming took 7 bases from V and 1 from J, leaving 16 bases between them. CDR3 nucleotides: TGTGCCAGCACCCTACTAGGCGGAGCCCAAGAGACCCAGTACTTC. As protein: CASTLLGGAQETQYF.

The V gene is TRBV27, the J gene TRBJ1-6; the D gene is possibly TRBD1 (5 bases). V lost 2 bases and J 13 bases, leaving 21 bases between the germline ends. The CDR3 loop spans 16 amino acids. Germline CDR1 MNHEY, CDR2 SMNVEV (reference sequence). The CDR3 protein is CASSLLVGAADGPLHF. Here the CDR3 DNA reads TGTGCCAGCAGTTTACTAGTCGGGGCAGCCGATGGGCCCCTCCACTTT.

The chain joins TRBV20-1 to TRBJ2-6, with TRBD1 matching 8 bases. With V trimmed by 5 bases and J by 3 bases, 3 bases remained unmatched. Germline values: CDR1 DFQATT, CDR2 SNEGSKA (reference sequence). This CDR3 contains 14 residues. The CDR3 here is CSAQGASGANVLTF. CDR3 DNA sequence: TGCAGTGCTCAGGGGGCGAGTGGGGCCAACGTCCTGACTTTC.

In its sample, this clonotype was seen a few times. The chain combines TRBV28 with TRBJ2-3; 9 bases fit TRBD1. The CDR3 spans 16 residues. CDR1 and CDR2 (germline): MDHEN, SYDVKM. V was clipped by 1 base and J by 1 base; unmatched bases: 3. This CDR3 reads CASSLYWDRGTDTQYF. CDR3 DNA: TGTGCCAGCAGTTTATACTGGGACAGGGGCACAGATACGCAGTATTTT.

The J gene is TRBJ2-5, the V gene TRBV12-3 or TRBV12-4, with 9 positions matching TRBD2. The CDR3 runs 16 residues. J gave up 6 bases and V 3 bases, and 11 bases lay outside the gene matches. CDR3 sequence reads: CASSFGVSSGRQTQYF. In DNA, the CDR3 is TGTGCCAGCAGTTTCGGGGTCAGTAGCGGGAGACAGACCCAGTACTTC.

The chain carries TRBV14 and TRBJ2-5; unclear D gene. The DNA end is more similar to TRBJ2-1, so the J call may be wrong. The V gene's germline CDR1 is SGHDN and CDR2 FVKESK. The CDR3 is 14 amino acids. In DNA form, the CDR3 reads TGTGCCAGCAGCCAAGACACCGTCCAAGAGACCCAGTTCTTC. The encoded protein is CASSQDTVQETQFF.

This clonotype was seen a few times. The CDR3 region is CASSLGGKLAKNIQYF. As DNA, the CDR3 is TGTGCCAGCAGCTTAGGGGGGAAACTAGCCAAAAACATTCAGTACTTC. The V gene is TRBV7-2, the J gene TRBJ2-4; D may be TRBD1 or TRBD2 (5 bases each). The CDR3 spans 16 residues. Germline lookup yields CDR1 SGHTA and CDR2 FQGNSA. Trimming removed 1 base from V and 0 bases from J, with 10 bases in between.

This clonotype was recorded a few times. V usage is TRBV28 and J usage is TRBJ2-3; the match to TRBD2 covers 16 bases. The CDR3 extends over 18 amino acids. Losses at the gene ends were 5 bases for V and 5 bases for J; bases not matched to a gene: 10. Germline V lookup: CDR1 MDHEN, CDR2 SYDVKM. CDR3 bases: TGTGCCAGCAGTCCACAGGGACTAGCGGGGGGGCAGGAAGATACGCAGTATTTT. Its translation: CASSPQGLAGGQEDTQYF.

This clonotype was recorded a few times. The chain links TRBV20-1 to TRBJ2-3; the match to TRBD1 covers 7 bases. The junction had 9 bases not matched to a gene; V was cut back by 0 bases and J by 3 bases. CDR3 length equals 16 residues. Germline V gene data show CDR1 as DFQATT and CDR2 as SNEGSKA (reference sequence). CDR3 DNA: TGCAGTGCTAGAGATAGGAGACAGGGTAGGACAGATACGCAGTATTTT. This sequence encodes CSARDRRQGRTDTQYF.